The sequence of this T cell receptor (beta chain) was determined in a study of T cell responses to AZD1222 COVID-19 vaccine. Findings and limits, study-wide: Increased Spike-specific TCR breadth and depth were observed after two AZD1222 doses. Unmutated variant regions are reportedly targeted by nearly half of spike-specific TCRs. Donors skewed white British and female; clonal diversity was possibly underestimated. Only five to seven AZD1222 recipients were seropositive at baseline.

This clone was detected once. Its antigen is as yet unknown. TCRdb's table, derived via immunoSEQ multiplex PCR, lists solely in-frame clones and lacks some. Counted here are around 140,000 clones, 90% to 95% occurring once; the ten biggest clones make up approximately 3.6%. The germline V gene encodes CDR1 LGHNA and CDR2 YSLEER. The ends were cut back, 0 bases at V and 12 bases at J, with 19 bases in the middle. The CDR3 contains 15 residues. The clonotype originates from an adult who received the AZD1222 COVID-19 vaccine. This chain uses TRBV4-3 with TRBJ2-3, with D unresolved. The source material was peripheral blood, sampled 28 days after the second AZD1222 dose. The CDR3 sequence is CASSQDPISRSEQYF. As DNA, the CDR3 is TGCGCCAGCAGCCAAGACCCGATTAGCCGTTCTGAACAGTATTTT.